These 4 T cell receptor beta chains share one sample of origin, sequenced in a study of T cell changes during pregnancy in multiple sclerosis. Profiling relied on immunoSEQ multiplex PCR, and the TCRdb table lists in-frame clones only, not all of them. The sample consists of approximately 74,000 clones, about 85% of them appearing once. Sample: peripheral blood, taken before pregnancy. Source of these receptors: a female donor with multiple sclerosis, enrolled in a pregnancy study.

This clone was seen ten or more times. This chain links TRBV30 with TRBJ1-6, with D unresolved. This CDR3 contains 14 residues. Per germline, CDR1 GTSNPN and CDR2 SVGIG (reference sequence). V lost 0 bases and J 10 bases, leaving 13 bases between the germline ends. The CDR3 DNA follows: TGTGCCTGGAGTGTAAGCAGGATTGCGTCACCCCTCCACTTT. This codes for CAWSVSRIASPLHF.

The chain employs TRBV30 and TRBJ2-7; D is perhaps TRBD1 (5 bases). From germline, CDR1 is GTSNPN and CDR2 SVGIG (reference sequence). The V and J ends lost 3 bases and 2 bases respectively, with 17 bases between them. This CDR3 has 15 residues. In DNA, the CDR3 is TGTGCCTGGAGCGTCGCGACAGCTCCTACCTACGAGCAGTACTTC. It translates to CAWSVATAPTYEQYF.

V gene TRBV5-1 combines with J gene TRBJ1-1, with D perhaps TRBD1 (6 bases). The CDR3 is 14 amino acids. The V gene lost 5 bases and the J gene lost 1 base, with 12 bases spanning the gap. Germline values: CDR1 SGHRS, CDR2 YFSETQ. The CDR3 DNA reads TGCGCCAGCAGGGACGGACAGACGAACACTGAAGCTTTCTTT. Translated, it gives CASRDGQTNTEAFF.

In DNA form, the CDR3 reads TGTGCCAGCTCACCTCCCACAGGGGATTTCGAGCAGTACTTC. This codes for CASSPPTGDFEQYF. The V and J genes are TRBV18 and TRBJ2-7, with 7 bases identical to TRBD1. In germline, CDR1 is KGHSH, CDR2 LQKENI. CDR3 length: 14 residues. V trimming: 3 bases; J trimming: 6 bases; junction bases outside the gene matches: 8.